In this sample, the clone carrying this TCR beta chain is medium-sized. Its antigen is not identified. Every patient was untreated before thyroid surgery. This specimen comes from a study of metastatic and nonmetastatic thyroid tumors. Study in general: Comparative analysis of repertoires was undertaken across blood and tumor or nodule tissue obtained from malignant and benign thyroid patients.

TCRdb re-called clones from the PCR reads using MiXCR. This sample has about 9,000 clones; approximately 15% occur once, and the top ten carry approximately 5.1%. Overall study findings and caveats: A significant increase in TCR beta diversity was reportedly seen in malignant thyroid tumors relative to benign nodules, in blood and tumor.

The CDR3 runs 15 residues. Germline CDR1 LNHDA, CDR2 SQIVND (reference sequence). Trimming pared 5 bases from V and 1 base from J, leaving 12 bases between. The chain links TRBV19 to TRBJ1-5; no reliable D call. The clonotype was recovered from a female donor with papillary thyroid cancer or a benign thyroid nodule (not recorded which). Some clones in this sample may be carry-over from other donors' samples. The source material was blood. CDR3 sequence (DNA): TGTGCCAGTAGTTCGGGTAGGGAGAGCAATCAGCCCCAGCATTTT. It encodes CASSSGRESNQPQHF.